Sequencing of this TCR beta chain was carried out in a study of cytomegalovirus exposure and HLA in healthy donors. In regard to this clone: Its specificity is unknown.

Primers included in the PCR were 60 Vbeta and 13 Jbeta primers. Measured with immunoSEQ multiplex PCR; TCRdb has only the in-frame clones, and not every one. Counted here are roughly 150,000 clones, 80% to 90% occurring once; the ten biggest clones make up 2.4%. General study results and limits: Across donors, presence/absence analyses took sequencing depth to be roughly uniform.

This sequence was found in a male donor in good health and CMV-seronegative. Sequencing input: PBMCs.

CDR3 DNA: TGTGCCATCAGTGAGTCGACCAGCGGGGGTACCTACAATGAGCAGTTCTTC. The encoded protein is CAISESTSGGTYNEQFF. The V gene is TRBV10-3, the J gene TRBJ2-1, with 8 bases identical to TRBD2. This CDR3 spans 17 amino acids. Germline V lookup: CDR1 ENHRY, CDR2 SYGVKD. J lost 2 bases, V lost 0 bases, and 6 bases had no gene match.